This T cell receptor beta chain was observed in a study of blood T cell repertoires in COVID-19. Generated by immunoSEQ multiplex PCR, the TCRdb table keeps only in-frame clones and is missing some. The profile shows more than 300,000 clones, 90% of them singletons. The clonotype was recovered from a woman in her twenties or thirties who had been exposed to COVID-19. Source material: PBMCs or T cells enriched from blood (not recorded which).

CDR3 sequence (DNA): TGCGCCAGCAGCTCGTCGCATTGGACTAGCGGGGGGGCATTTGGCAATGAGCAGTTCTTC. Encoded protein: CASSSSHWTSGGAFGNEQFF. V usage is TRBV5-1 and J usage is TRBJ2-1, with 15 nucleotides matching TRBD2. This CDR3 is built from 20 residues. The junction had 16 bases not matched to a gene; V was cut back by 3 bases and J by 6 bases. The germline gives CDR1 SGHRS, CDR2 YFSETQ.